The next 29 T cell receptor beta chains were all read from a single sample in a study of T cells in Graves' hyperthyroidism and ophthalmopathy. There were TCR beta CDR3 regions amplified from RNA transcripts. The primer set for the first-round RT-PCR of the TCR CDR3 was HTBI. In TCRdb, the multiplex PCR reads were re-called with MiXCR into one record per CDR3 protein. This table has 200,000 to 250,000 distinct CDR3 sequences, approximately 17% appearing once. The sample comprised blood. These receptors all stem from a man in his forties or fifties with Graves' hyperthyroidism.

The rearrangement links TRBV5-6 to TRBJ1-2, with 8 bases fitting TRBD1. The germline V gene encodes CDR1 SGHDT and CDR2 YYEEEE. The junction had 4 bases not matched to a gene; V was cut back by 4 bases and J by 5 bases. The CDR3 is 13 amino acids. This CDR3 is CASSEQGGYGYTF. In DNA, the CDR3 is TGTGCCAGCAGCGAACAGGGGGGGTATGGCTACACCTTC.

The sample holds many counts of this clonotype. This chain links TRBV11-3 with TRBJ1-6; TRBD1 aligns across 7 bases. The CDR3 length is 15 residues. Germline values: CDR1 SGHNT, CDR2 YENEEA. V shed 5 bases, J shed 5 bases, and the junction held 6 bases outside the gene matches. This chain's CDR3 is CASSPGGQHNSPLHF. The CDR3 DNA reads as TGTGCCAGCAGCCCGGGGGGACAGCATAATTCACCCCTCCACTTT.

This clonotype appeared a few times. The chain joins TRBV4-2 to TRBJ2-1, with TRBD2 identical over 7 bases. This CDR3 comprises 16 residues. Trimming at V came to 5 bases and at J to 0 bases, leaving 7 bases not matched to a gene. Looked up from germline, CDR1 is LGHNA and CDR2 is YNFKEQ. CDR3 coding DNA: TGTGCCAGCAGCTCCTCAGCGGGGAGCTCCTACAATGAGCAGTTCTTC. Translating gives CASSSSAGSSYNEQFF.

This clonotype was recorded at least ten times. The rearrangement joins TRBV28 to TRBJ1-1; D might be TRBD1 (6 bases). This CDR3 is 14 amino acids long. CDR1 is MDHEN, CDR2 SYDVKM, per germline. Trimming cost V 6 bases and J 1 base, with 12 bases left between them. Here the CDR3 reads CASRLTGRNTEAFF. The DNA for the CDR3 is TGTGCCAGCAGACTCACAGGGAGGAACACTGAAGCTTTCTTT. The full variable domain, with the rest looked up from reference TRBV28 and TRBJ1-1, is DVKVTQSSRYLVKRTGEKVFLECVQDMDHENMFWYRQDPGLGLRLIYFSYDVKMKEKGDIPEGYSVSREKKERFSLILESASTNQTSMYLCASRLTGRNTEAFFGQGTRLTVV.

This clonotype was observed once. The chain has TRBV7-2 and TRBJ1-4; D gene uncertain. The V and J ends lost 5 bases and 8 bases respectively, with 6 bases between them. The germline V gene encodes CDR1 SGHTA and CDR2 FQGNSA. This CDR3 has 11 amino acids. The CDR3 sequence: CASSQQEKLFF. As DNA, the CDR3 is TGTGCCAGCAGCCAGCAGGAAAAACTGTTTTTT.

This clonotype was counted ten times or more. The V call is TRBV6-1, the J call TRBJ2-7; D remains unclear. Germline V gene sequence: CDR1 MNHNS, CDR2 SASEGT. V lost 10 bases and J lost 4, with 14 bases in between. The length of the CDR3 is 12 residues. The CDR3 DNA follows: TGTGCCATCGGGCGCCCGGCATACGAGCAGTACTTC. Protein: CAIGRPAYEQYF.

The chain uses TRBV6-5 and TRBJ1-5; possibly TRBD1 for D (6 bases). The CDR3 is made up of 13 amino acids. Trimming stripped 2 bases from V and 9 bases from J, with 11 bases between. The V gene's germline CDR1 is MNHEY and CDR2 SVGAGI. CDR3 in amino acids: CASSYDRFRPQHF. The CDR3 DNA sequence: TGTGCCAGCAGTTACGACAGGTTTCGGCCCCAGCATTTT.

This clonotype was recorded at least ten times. V is TRBV7-9 and J is TRBJ1-6, with D unclear. The CDR3 has 14 residues. CDR1 and CDR2 from the germline V gene are SEHNR and FQNEAQ (reference sequence). The ends were cut back, 2 bases at V and 9 bases at J, with 11 bases in the middle. The CDR3 protein is CASSLNPSGSPLHF. CDR3 DNA: TGTGCCAGCAGCTTAAACCCTAGTGGTTCACCCCTCCACTTT.

This clonotype has only a few counts. J is TRBJ2-1 and V is TRBV10-3, with D unresolved. Germline CDR1 is ENHRY and CDR2 is SYGVKD. The CDR3 has 14 residues. V lost 2 bases, J lost 4 bases, and 9 bases lay in between. Here the CDR3 DNA reads TGTGCCATCAGTGAGGGCAGCCCTTACAATGAGCAGTTCTTC. This encodes CAISEGSPYNEQFF.

As regards this clonotype: This may stem from a read error, because a much larger clone lies one nucleotide away. The chain has TRBV18 and TRBJ2-3; D unclear. Germline CDR1 KGHSH, CDR2 LQKENI. This CDR3 region has 13 residues. The CDR3 here is CASSRVGGDTLYF. In DNA, the CDR3 is TGTGCCAGCTCACGGGTTGGTGGAGATACGCTGTATTTT. Supplemented by reference TRBV18 and TRBJ2-3, the full variable domain reads NAGVMQNPRHLVRRRGQEARLRCSPMKGHSHVYWYRQLPEEGLKFMVYLQKENIIDESGMPKERFSAEFPKEGPSILRIQQVVRGDSAAYFCASSRVGGDTLYFGPGTRLTVL.

For this clonotype: Given a much more abundant clone one base away, this may be a read error. The genes are TRBV6-1 and TRBJ1-5; no clear D gene. The CDR3 contains 11 residues. Germline loops: CDR1 MNHNS, CDR2 SASEGT. The CDR3 DNA sequence: TGTGCCAGCAGTGATTATCAGCCCCAGCGTTTT. The encoded protein is CASSDYQPQRF.

The chain has TRBV27 and TRBJ1-2; D is perhaps TRBD1 (5 bases). This CDR3 is built from 15 residues. CDR1 and CDR2 from the germline V gene are MNHEY and SMNVEV (reference sequence). V lost 1 base to trimming and J lost 8 bases, with 17 bases between them. CDR3 loop: CASSLFGAVAGGYTF. In nucleotides, the CDR3 is TGTGCCAGCAGTTTATTCGGGGCGGTGGCAGGAGGCTACACCTTC.

This clonotype was counted at least ten times. DNA for the CDR3: TGTGCCAGCAGCTTAGGAGGCTACTATGGCTACACCTTC. Amino acids: CASSLGGYYGYTF. This chain links TRBV11-3 with TRBJ1-2; the D is unclear. Trimming left V 1 base short and J 3 bases short, with 6 bases between. The CDR3 has 13 residues. Germline V lookup: CDR1 SGHNT, CDR2 YENEEA. Full variable domain (remainder filled in from reference TRBV11-3 and TRBJ1-2): EAGVVQSPRYKIIEKKQPVAFWCNPISGHNTLYWYLQNLGQGPELLIRYENEEAVDDSQLPKDRFSAERLKGVDSTLKIQPAELGDSAVYLCASSLGGYYGYTFGSGTRLTVV.

This sequence joins TRBV6-1 and TRBJ2-7; 7 bases match TRBD1. Trimming cost V 11 bases and J 0 bases; bases outside gene matches: 4. CDR3 length equals 12 residues. Germline lookup yields CDR1 MNHNS and CDR2 SASEGT. The CDR3 sequence is CAVRQGSYEQYF. The CDR3 DNA is TGTGCCGTCCGACAGGGCTCCTACGAGCAGTACTTC.

About this clonotype: Given a much more abundant clone one base away, this may be a read error. The chain couples TRBV2 to TRBJ2-1; 7 nucleotides line up with TRBD1. In germline, CDR1 is SNHLY, CDR2 FYNNEI. Unmatched junction bases numbered 9, after V lost 6 bases and J lost 10 bases. The CDR3 sequence is 13 residues long. CDR3: CASRARGSNEQFF. The CDR3 region has the DNA TGTGCCAGCAGGGCCAGGGGGTCCAACGAGCAGTTCTTC.

Many counts were recorded for this clonotype. The V call is TRBV20-1, the J call TRBJ1-1; D uncertain. V shed 0 bases and J shed 1 base, with 9 bases lying between them. This CDR3 spans 14 amino acids. Germline assignment: CDR1 DFQATT and CDR2 SNEGSKA (reference sequence). CDR3 residues: CSAREGRWNTEAFF. CDR3 in DNA: TGCAGTGCTAGAGAGGGAAGATGGAACACTGAAGCTTTCTTT.

The J gene is TRBJ1-1, the V gene TRBV28; D remains ambiguous. From germline, CDR1 is MDHEN and CDR2 SYDVKM. The CDR3 runs 13 residues. The germline V and J ends were trimmed by 7 bases and 5 bases, with 14 bases remaining between them. Here the CDR3 reads CASTSGGETEAFF. As DNA, the CDR3 is TGTGCCAGCACCTCCGGCGGGGAGACTGAAGCTTTCTTT.

The rearrangement uses TRBV5-1 and TRBJ2-7; 9 bases are a match to TRBD2. The CDR3 runs to 16 residues. V trimming: 2 bases; J trimming: 2 bases; junction bases outside the gene matches: 8. The germline gives CDR1 SGHRS, CDR2 YFSETQ. CDR3 region: CASSLGFTSGPYEQYF. Here the CDR3 DNA reads TGCGCCAGCAGCTTAGGCTTCACTAGCGGGCCCTACGAGCAGTACTTC.

This clonotype was seen at least ten times. V is TRBV2 and J is TRBJ2-1; 8 bases are shared with TRBD1. Germline V CDR1 and CDR2: SNHLY, FYNNEI. The CDR3 is 16 residues long. The J segment lost 8 bases and the V segment lost 6 bases, leaving 15 bases of the junction unmatched. CDR3 in DNA: TGTGCCAGCAGGGCGATACCCTTGGACAGGGTCGATGAGCAGTTCTTC. Its protein is CASRAIPLDRVDEQFF.

This clonotype was detected a few times. The chain uses TRBV4-1 and TRBJ2-1; 7 bases match TRBD2. From germline, CDR1 is MGHRA and CDR2 YSYEKL. V was pared by 0 bases and J by 5 bases, with 4 bases of the junction left unmatched. This CDR3 spans 15 amino acids. The CDR3 DNA reads as TGCGCCAGCAGCCAAGAGGCTAGCGGCCACAATGAGCAGTTCTTC. It encodes CASSQEASGHNEQFF.

This chain links TRBV11-2 with TRBJ2-1, with D uncertain. Trimming shortened V by 1 base and J by 7 bases, and 8 bases separated the two germline ends. CDR3 length equals 13 residues. Germline loops: CDR1 SGHAT, CDR2 FQNNGV. This chain's CDR3 is CASSLVRKNEQFF. The CDR3 DNA follows: TGTGCCAGCAGCTTAGTCCGTAAGAATGAGCAGTTCTTC.

This clonotype was picked up a small number of times. J is TRBJ2-1 and V is TRBV2; D is unclear. Looked up from germline, CDR1 is SNHLY and CDR2 is FYNNEI. V lost 2 bases, J lost 7 bases, and 9 bases lay in between. CDR3 length equals 13 residues. CDR3 nucleotides: TGTGCCAGCAGTGAACGAGCCGAGAATGAGCAGTTCTTC. It is translated as CASSERAENEQFF. Complete variable domain (other parts from reference TRBV2 and TRBJ2-1): EPEVTQTPSHQVTQMGQEVILRCVPISNHLYFYWYRQILGQKVEFLVSFYNNEISEKSEIFDDQFSVERPDGSNFTLKIRSTKLEDSAMYFCASSERAENEQFFGPGTRLTVL.

The chain joins TRBV11-2 to TRBJ2-3; the match to TRBD2 covers 13 bases. The V gene end was trimmed by 5 bases and the J gene end by 2 bases; junction bases not matched to a gene: 13. CDR3 length: 19 residues. CDR1 and CDR2 (germline): SGHAT, FQNNGV. Written as DNA, the CDR3 is TGTGCCAGCAGCCCTGGTGAACTAGCGGGAGGGGGGACCACAGATACGCAGTATTTT. Translating it yields CASSPGELAGGGTTDTQYF.

The CDR3 is CASSVAPGQQETQYF. CDR3 DNA: TGTGCCAGCAGCGTTGCACCGGGACAACAAGAGACCCAGTACTTC. The gene calls are TRBV9 and TRBJ2-5, with a weak D call TRBD1 (6 bases). Germline CDR1 is SGDLS and CDR2 is YYNGEE. The CDR3 runs to 15 residues. Trimming stripped 2 bases from V and 2 bases from J, with 13 bases between.

This clonotype was counted only a few times. This could be a read error, since a much larger clone is one nucleotide away. V and J are TRBV7-2 and TRBJ2-3; 9 bases align to TRBD1. Germline V lookup: CDR1 SGHTA, CDR2 FQGNSA. The CDR3 has 14 residues. The chain's CDR3 is CAGSLGQGSDTQYF. The CDR3 bases are TGTGCCGGCAGCTTAGGACAGGGGAGTGATACGCAGTATTTT. The variable domain in full, completed from reference TRBV7-2 and TRBJ2-3, reads GAGVSQSPSNKVTEKGKDVELRCDPISGHTALYWYRQSLGQGLEFLIYFQGNSAPDKSGLPSDRFSAERTGGSVSTLTIQRTQQEDSAVYLCAGSLGQGSDTQYFGPGTRLTVL.

This clonotype was found a few times. The V gene is TRBV19, the J gene TRBJ1-6; D is perhaps TRBD1 (6 bases). Trimming left V 9 bases short and J 10 bases short, with 16 bases between. Germline CDR1 reads LNHDA; CDR2 reads SQIVND (reference sequence). This CDR3 is built from 13 residues. CDR3 protein: CARNQGKRSPLHF. As DNA, the CDR3 is TGTGCCAGGAACCAGGGGAAGCGCTCACCCCTCCACTTT.

This clonotype was counted ten times or more. The CDR3 coding sequence is TGTGCCAGCAGCCAAGATTCGGGGTGGTATTCACCCCTCCACTTT. Encoded protein: CASSQDSGWYSPLHF. The chain combines TRBV3-1 with TRBJ1-6, with no clear D. The CDR3 has 15 residues. With 0 bases removed from V and 8 bases from J, the gap between germline ends came to 11 bases. Germline-derived CDR1 and CDR2 are LGHDT and YNNKEL (reference sequence).

The gene calls are TRBV19 and TRBJ2-1; 9 bases align to TRBD1. There are 13 residues in the CDR3. With V trimmed by 5 bases and J by 12 bases, 8 bases remained unmatched. The germline CDR1 and CDR2 sequences are LNHDA and SQIVND (reference sequence). The CDR3 here is CASSFAGTGTQFF. Here the CDR3 DNA reads TGTGCCAGTAGTTTCGCCGGGACAGGGACGCAGTTCTTC.

The CDR3 DNA follows: TGTGCCAGCAGCCAAGGCATTTGGCTAGCGGGGCCCCAGGACGAGCAGTACTTC. This codes for CASSQGIWLAGPQDEQYF. The chain joins TRBV3-1 to TRBJ2-7; 9 bases map to TRBD2. Germline V gene sequence: CDR1 LGHDT, CDR2 YNNKEL (reference sequence). Trimming removed 1 base from V and 5 bases from J; junction bases left unmatched: 15. The CDR3 extends over 18 amino acids.